The 6 T cell receptor beta chains below come from one sample, sequenced in a study of neoadjuvant anti-PD-1 for oral cavity cancer. The time point denotes: after neoadjuvant nivolumab, at surgical resection. This table comes from immunoSEQ multiplex PCR, and its TCRdb copy is limited to in-frame clones, with some not included. The data hold some 15,000 clones, with around 70% observed a single time. Material: PBMCs, obtained after nivolumab (anti-PD-1) treatment. The receptors stem from a person aged 35-79 years with oral cavity squamous cell carcinoma.

In its sample, this clone was seen a few times. CDR3 sequence: CASSPGQEYSPLHF. The DNA for the CDR3 is TGCGCCAGCAGCCCGGGACAGGAGTATTCACCCCTCCACTTT. V gene TRBV5-1 combines with J gene TRBJ1-6, with 8 bases identical to TRBD1. Germline CDR1 SGHRS, CDR2 YFSETQ. The CDR3 is 14 amino acids. Germline trimming cut 4 bases from V and 8 bases from J; bases unmatched to any gene: 5.

V is TRBV5-4 and J is TRBJ1-2; D might be TRBD1 (6 bases). Trimming took off 1 base at V and 2 bases at J, with 6 bases between the two ends. CDR1 and CDR2 (germline): SGHNT, YYREEE (reference sequence). CDR3 size: 13 residues. CDR3 loop: CASSLRGNYGYTF. DNA of the CDR3: TGTGCCAGCAGCTTGAGGGGGAACTATGGCTACACCTTC.

The V and J genes are TRBV7-9 and TRBJ2-5, with TRBD2 matching over 14 bases. The length of the CDR3 is 16 residues. Trimming cost V 5 bases and J 1 base; bases outside gene matches: 3. Germline lookup yields CDR1 SEHNR and CDR2 FQNEAQ (reference sequence). CDR3 residues: CASSLGTSGGQETQYF. In nucleotides, the CDR3 is TGTGCCAGCAGCCTTGGGACTAGCGGGGGCCAAGAGACCCAGTACTTC.

J is TRBJ2-7 and V is TRBV5-1; the D gene is possibly TRBD1 (6 bases). Germline-derived CDR1 and CDR2 are SGHRS and YFSETQ. The CDR3 consists of 14 residues. Trimming cost V 3 bases and J 4 bases, with 14 bases left between them. For the CDR3, the DNA is TGCGCCAGCAGCTCTCACCAGGACAGTTACGAGCAGTACTTC. Protein product: CASSSHQDSYEQYF.

CDR3 DNA: TGTGCCAGCAGCCCGGGACAGGGAAATCAGCCCCAGCATTTT. Translating gives CASSPGQGNQPQHF. This sequence joins TRBV7-2 and TRBJ1-5, with 9 bases matching TRBD1. V lost 5 bases and J lost 4; bases outside the gene matches: 3. CDR3 length: 14 amino acids. From germline, CDR1 is SGHTA and CDR2 FQGNSA.

The chain recombines TRBV5-1 with TRBJ2-5, with TRBD2 identical over 8 bases. The CDR3 spans 15 residues. V lost 1 base, J lost 4 bases, and 6 bases stayed unmatched. Germline V gives CDR1 SGHRS, CDR2 YFSETQ. The chain's CDR3 is CASSLWSGGGETQYF. Written as DNA, the CDR3 is TGCGCCAGCAGCTTGTGGAGCGGGGGAGGAGAGACCCAGTACTTC.